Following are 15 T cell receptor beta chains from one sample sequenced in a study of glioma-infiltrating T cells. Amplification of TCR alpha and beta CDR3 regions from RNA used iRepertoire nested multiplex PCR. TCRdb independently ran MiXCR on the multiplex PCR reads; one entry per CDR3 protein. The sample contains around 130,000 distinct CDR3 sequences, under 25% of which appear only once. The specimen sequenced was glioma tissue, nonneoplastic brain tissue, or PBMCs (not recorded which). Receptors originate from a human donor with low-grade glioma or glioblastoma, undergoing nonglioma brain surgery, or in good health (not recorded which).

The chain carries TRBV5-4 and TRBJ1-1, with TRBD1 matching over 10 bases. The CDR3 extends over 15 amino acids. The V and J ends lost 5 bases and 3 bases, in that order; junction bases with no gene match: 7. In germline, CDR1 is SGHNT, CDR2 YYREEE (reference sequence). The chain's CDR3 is CASSKGQGRDTEAFF. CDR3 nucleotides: TGTGCCAGCAGTAAGGGACAGGGGAGGGACACTGAAGCTTTCTTT.

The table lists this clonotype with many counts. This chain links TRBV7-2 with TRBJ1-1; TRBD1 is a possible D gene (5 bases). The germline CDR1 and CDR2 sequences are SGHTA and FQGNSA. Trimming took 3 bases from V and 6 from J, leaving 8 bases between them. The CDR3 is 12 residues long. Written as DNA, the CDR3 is TGTGCCAGCAGCTTGACAGCGGCTGAAGCTTTCTTT. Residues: CASSLTAAEAFF.

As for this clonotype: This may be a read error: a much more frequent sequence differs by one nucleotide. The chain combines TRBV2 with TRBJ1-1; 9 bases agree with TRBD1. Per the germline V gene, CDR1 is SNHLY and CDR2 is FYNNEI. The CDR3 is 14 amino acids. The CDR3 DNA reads TGTGCCAGCAGAAGTGGACAGGGGCGCACTGAAGCTTTGTTT. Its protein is CASRSGQGRTEALF. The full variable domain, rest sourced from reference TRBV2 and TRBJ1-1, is EPEVTQTPSHQVTQMGQEVILRCVPISNHLYFYWYRQILGQKVEFLVSFYNNEISEKSEIFDDQFSVERPDGSNFTLKIRSTKLEDSAMYFCASRSGQGRTEALFGQGTRLTVV.

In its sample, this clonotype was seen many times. The CDR3 nucleotides read TGTGCCACCACCGACAGTCCTTTTGAGCCCCAGCATTTT. This translates into CATTDSPFEPQHF. The chain recombines TRBV15 with TRBJ1-5; perhaps TRBD1 as D (5 bases). The V and J ends lost 7 bases and 8 bases respectively, with 15 bases between them. Per the germline V gene, CDR1 is LNHNV and CDR2 is YYDKDF (reference sequence). The CDR3 is 13 amino acids.

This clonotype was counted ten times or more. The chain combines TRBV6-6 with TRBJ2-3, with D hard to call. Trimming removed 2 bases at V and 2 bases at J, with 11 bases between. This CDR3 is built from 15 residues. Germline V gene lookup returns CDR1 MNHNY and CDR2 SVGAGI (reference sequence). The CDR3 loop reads CASSYTWAPTDTQYF. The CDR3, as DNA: TGTGCCAGCAGTTACACCTGGGCCCCCACAGATACGCAGTATTTT.

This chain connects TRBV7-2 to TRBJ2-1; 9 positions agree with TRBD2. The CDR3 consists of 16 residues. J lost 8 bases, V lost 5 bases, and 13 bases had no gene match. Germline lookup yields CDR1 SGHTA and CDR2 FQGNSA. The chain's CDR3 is CASSQQGGGGVYEQFF. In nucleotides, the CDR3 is TGTGCCAGCAGCCAACAAGGTGGCGGGGGGGTGTATGAGCAGTTCTTC.

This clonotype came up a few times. For the CDR3, the DNA is TGTGCCAGCAGTCCAACGGGACAGGGGAGTGAAAAACTGTTTTTT. Its translation: CASSPTGQGSEKLFF. This rearrangement joins TRBV28 to TRBJ1-4, with 10 bases lining up with TRBD1. The germline V gene has CDR1 MDHEN and CDR2 SYDVKM. V lost 5 bases and J lost 7; bases outside the gene matches: 7. CDR3 length equals 15 residues.

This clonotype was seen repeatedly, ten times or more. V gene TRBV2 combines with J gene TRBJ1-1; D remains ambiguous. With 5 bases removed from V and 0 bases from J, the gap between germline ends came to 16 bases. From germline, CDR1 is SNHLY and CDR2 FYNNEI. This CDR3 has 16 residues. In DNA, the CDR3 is TGTGCCAGCAGTTTTACCCACACGCCCATGAACACTGAAGCTTTCTTT. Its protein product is CASSFTHTPMNTEAFF.

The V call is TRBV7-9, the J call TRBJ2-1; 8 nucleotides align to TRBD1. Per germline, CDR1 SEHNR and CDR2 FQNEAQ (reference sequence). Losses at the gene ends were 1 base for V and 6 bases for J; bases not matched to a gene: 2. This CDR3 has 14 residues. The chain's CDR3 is CASSLGTGSNEQFF. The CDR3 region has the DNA TGTGCCAGCAGCTTAGGGACAGGGAGCAATGAGCAGTTCTTC.

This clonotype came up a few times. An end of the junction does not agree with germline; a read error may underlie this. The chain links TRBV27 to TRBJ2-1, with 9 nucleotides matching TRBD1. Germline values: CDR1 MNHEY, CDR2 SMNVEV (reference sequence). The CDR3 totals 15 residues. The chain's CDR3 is CAGSPPGQGYNEQFF. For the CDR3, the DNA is TGTGCCGGCAGTCCGCCGGGACAGGGCTACAATGAGCAGTTCTTC.

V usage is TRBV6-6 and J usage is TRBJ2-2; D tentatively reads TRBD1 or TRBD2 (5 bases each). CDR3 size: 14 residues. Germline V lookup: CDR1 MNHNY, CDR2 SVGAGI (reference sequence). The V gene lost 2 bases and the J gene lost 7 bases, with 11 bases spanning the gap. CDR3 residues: CASSYGTMGGELFF. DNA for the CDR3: TGTGCCAGCAGTTACGGGACGATGGGCGGGGAGCTGTTTTTT.

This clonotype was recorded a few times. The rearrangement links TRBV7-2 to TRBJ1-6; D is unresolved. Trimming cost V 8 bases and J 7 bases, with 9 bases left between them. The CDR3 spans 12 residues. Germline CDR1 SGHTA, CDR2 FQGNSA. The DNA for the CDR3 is TGTGCCAGCCGGGAGTGGAATTCACCCCTCCACTTT. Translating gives CASREWNSPLHF.

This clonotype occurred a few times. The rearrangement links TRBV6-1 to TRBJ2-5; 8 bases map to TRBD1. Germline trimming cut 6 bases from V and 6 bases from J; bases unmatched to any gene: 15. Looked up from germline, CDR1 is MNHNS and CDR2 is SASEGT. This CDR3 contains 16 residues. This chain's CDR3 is CASRTAGTGDRQTQYF. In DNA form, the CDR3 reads TGTGCCAGCAGGACCGCCGGGACAGGAGATAGACAGACCCAGTACTTC.

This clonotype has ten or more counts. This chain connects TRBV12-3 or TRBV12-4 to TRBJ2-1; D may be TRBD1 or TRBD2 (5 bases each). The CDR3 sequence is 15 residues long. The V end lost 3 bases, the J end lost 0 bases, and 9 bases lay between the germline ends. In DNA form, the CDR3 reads TGTGCCAGCAGTTTCGCAGGGACCTCCTACAATGAGCAGTTCTTC. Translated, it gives CASSFAGTSYNEQFF.

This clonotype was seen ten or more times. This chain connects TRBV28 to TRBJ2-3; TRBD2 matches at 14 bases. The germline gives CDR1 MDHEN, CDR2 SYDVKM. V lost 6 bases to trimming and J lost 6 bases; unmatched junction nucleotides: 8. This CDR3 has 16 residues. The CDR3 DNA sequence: TGTGCCAGCAGCACCGGGACTAGCGGGGGCCGGGATACGCAGTATTTT. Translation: CASSTGTSGGRDTQYF.